What follows describes a single T cell receptor beta chain. The sample belongs to a study of blood T cell repertoires in COVID-19. Turning to the study itself: The origin of the acute and convalescent COVID-19 samples was the United States, Italy and Spain.

Seattle's cohort entered during active infection and was followed longitudinally. Authors' data handling: Using reference gene primer amplification, nucleated cell counts were estimated. Measured with immunoSEQ multiplex PCR; TCRdb has only the in-frame clones, and not every one. V, J and clone size derive from that table, while D and trimming were established from the DNA sequence. This sample yields 250,000 to 400,000 clones, of which around 89% are seen a single time; under 2% belongs to the top ten. Germline CDR1 and CDR2: SNHLY and FYNNEI. The CDR3 length is 13 residues. V was pared by 3 bases and J by 6 bases, with 3 bases of the junction left unmatched.

V usage is TRBV2 and J usage is TRBJ1-1; TRBD1 agrees at 8 bases. Input material: peripheral blood. The source is a woman in her thirties with COVID-19, enrolled during active disease. The CDR3 nucleotides read TGTGCCAGCAGTGACAGGGGGCGTGCTGAAGCTTTCTTT. Residues: CASSDRGRAEAFF.